The 22 T cell receptor beta chains given below trace back to one sample, sequenced in a study of regulatory T cells in long-lasting Graves disease. Stated time point: persistent/refractory GD, antithyroid drugs over 5 years with positive TRAb. Isolated PBMC RNA provided the starting material for the TCR library. Through Arm-PCR of CDR3 regions and iRepertoire HTBI primers, TCR beta libraries were built. In TCRdb, the multiplex PCR reads were re-called with MiXCR into one record per CDR3 protein. In the table there are 350,000 to 500,000 distinct CDR3 sequences, roughly 21% of which are singletons. This specimen consisted of peripheral blood mononuclear cells (PBMCs), obtained when the disease was refractory, from a patient treated with antithyroid drugs. These receptors were collected from a female donor with Graves disease.

This clonotype has just a few counts. The CDR3 nucleotides are TGCGCCAGCAGCTTGGCGGGGGGGCACACTGAAGCTTTCTTT. Amino acid sequence: CASSLAGGHTEAFF. The chain uses TRBV5-1 and TRBJ1-1; D may be TRBD1 (6 bases). Trimming cost V 0 bases and J 3 bases, with 9 bases left between them. Per the germline V gene, CDR1 is SGHRS and CDR2 is YFSETQ. The CDR3 has 14 residues.

CDR3 bases: TGTGCCAGCAGTGGCCCGGGACAGGGCAATGAGCAGTTCTTC. Protein product: CASSGPGQGNEQFF. V is TRBV28 and J is TRBJ2-1; 9 bases line up with TRBD1. V lost 5 bases and J lost 6; bases outside the gene matches: 5. Germline V gene sequence: CDR1 MDHEN, CDR2 SYDVKM. There are 14 residues in the CDR3.

This clonotype was seen ten or more times. The chain combines TRBV28 with TRBJ1-3, with D perhaps matching TRBD1 (5 bases). Germline assignment: CDR1 MDHEN and CDR2 SYDVKM. V lost 2 bases and J lost 9, with 14 bases in between. This CDR3 has 14 residues. This CDR3 is CASSLRQLGVTIYF. DNA for the CDR3: TGTGCCAGCAGTTTAAGACAGCTTGGAGTCACCATATATTTT.

Only a few counts were recorded for this clonotype. The V and J genes are TRBV25-1 and TRBJ2-2; 7 nucleotides line up with TRBD1. This CDR3 is built from 12 residues. V shed 6 bases and J 9 bases; nucleotides not matched to a gene: 4. From germline, CDR1 is MGHDK and CDR2 SYGVNS. CDR3 region: CASRQGIRELFF. CDR3 bases: TGTGCCAGCAGACAGGGGATACGGGAGCTGTTTTTT.

This clonotype was recorded only once. The chain has TRBV7-9 and TRBJ1-1, with no clear D. CDR1 and CDR2 from the germline V gene are SEHNR and FQNEAQ (reference sequence). The V end was cut by 5 bases, the J end by 4 bases, with 20 bases between. The CDR3 is 16 residues long. Written as DNA, the CDR3 is TGTGCCAGCAGCCCCCGGGCACCGGGGAAGTCCACTGAAGCTTTCTTT. It yields the protein CASSPRAPGKSTEAFF.

Many counts were recorded for this clonotype. The chain joins TRBV13 to TRBJ2-5; possibly TRBD1 or TRBD2 for D (6 bases each). The CDR3 sequence is 14 residues long. Trimming pared 5 bases from V and 3 bases from J, leaving 13 bases between. In germline, CDR1 is PRHDT, CDR2 FYEKMQ (reference sequence). CDR3 DNA sequence: TGTGCCAGCAGCCCATCCGGGGGCGAAGAGACCCAGTACTTC. Its protein product is CASSPSGGEETQYF.

The chain joins TRBV7-7 to TRBJ2-7, with 9 bases identical to TRBD1. V lost 5 bases and J lost 3; bases outside the gene matches: 8. CDR1 and CDR2 from the germline V gene are SSHAT and FNYEAQ (reference sequence). The CDR3 length is 15 residues. The CDR3 nucleotides read TGTGCCAGCAGCCCAGGCCCGGGACAGGGCTACGAGCAGTACTTC. This encodes CASSPGPGQGYEQYF.

This chain uses TRBV20-1 with TRBJ2-7, with a possible D match to TRBD2 (6 bases). The CDR3 sequence is 13 residues long. Germline CDR1 DFQATT, CDR2 SNEGSKA (reference sequence). The V end lost 2 bases, the J end lost 8 bases, and 16 bases lay between the germline ends. For the CDR3, the DNA is TGCAGTGCTAGACCTCCTAGCGTATTGAAGCAGTACTTC. Encoded protein: CSARPPSVLKQYF.

The chain carries TRBV6-4 and TRBJ2-2, with D unresolved. Trimming pared 10 bases from V and 5 bases from J, leaving 17 bases between. Germline V CDR1 and CDR2: MRHNA, SNTAGT. The length of the CDR3 is 14 residues. The CDR3 DNA follows: TGTGCCACTCGCTCAGAGCCCGAAACCGGGGAGCTGTTTTTT. This encodes CATRSEPETGELFF.

This clonotype has just one count. The rearrangement joins TRBV4-2 to TRBJ2-7, with TRBD2 identical over 15 bases. The V gene's germline CDR1 is LGHNA and CDR2 YNFKEQ. V was pared by 7 bases and J by 5 bases, with 9 bases of the junction left unmatched. This CDR3 comprises 16 residues. The CDR3 DNA reads as TGTGCCAGCACCAGGACTAGCGGGAGGGGAAGCGACGAGCAGTACTTC. The encoded protein is CASTRTSGRGSDEQYF.

The rearrangement uses TRBV5-1 and TRBJ1-1; D is possibly TRBD1 (5 bases). The V and J ends lost 4 bases and 5 bases respectively, with 15 bases between them. This CDR3 is 14 amino acids long. Germline V CDR1 and CDR2: SGHRS, YFSETQ. CDR3 amino acids: CASSSLGGGTEAFF. The CDR3, as DNA: TGCGCCAGCAGCAGCCTCGGGGGGGGGACTGAAGCTTTCTTT.

This clonotype was seen more than once but under ten times. The chain has TRBV7-9 and TRBJ2-5; D is possibly TRBD1 (6 bases). Germline V gene lookup returns CDR1 SEHNR and CDR2 FQNEAQ (reference sequence). Trimming took off 0 bases at V and 5 bases at J, with 10 bases between the two ends. This CDR3 is built from 14 residues. CDR3 in amino acids: CASSLAPQGETQYF. The CDR3 DNA is TGTGCCAGCAGCTTAGCCCCCCAGGGGGAGACCCAGTACTTC.

V usage is TRBV6-1 and J usage is TRBJ1-3; D is unresolved. Between the trimmed V and J ends, which lost 6 bases and 0 bases, there was a span of 6 bases. This CDR3 comprises 13 residues. Per the germline V gene, CDR1 is MNHNS and CDR2 is SASEGT. CDR3 nucleotide sequence: TGTGCCAGCAGCTCCCACTCTGGAAACACCATATATTTT. Its protein is CASSSHSGNTIYF.

This clonotype came up many times. The rearrangement joins TRBV9 to TRBJ1-5; 7 bases agree with TRBD1. The J segment lost 1 base and the V segment lost 3 bases, leaving 1 base of the junction unmatched. The CDR3 has 14 residues. The germline CDR1 and CDR2 sequences are SGDLS and YYNGEE. The CDR3 reads CASSAGQSNQPQHF. The CDR3 DNA sequence: TGTGCCAGCAGCGCGGGACAGAGCAATCAGCCCCAGCATTTT.

At least ten counts were recorded for this clonotype. The chain links TRBV28 to TRBJ1-2; 9 bases are shared with TRBD1. The CDR3 is 13 residues long. The V and J ends lost 6 bases and 12 bases, in that order; junction bases with no gene match: 11. Germline V gives CDR1 MDHEN, CDR2 SYDVKM. In DNA form, the CDR3 reads TGTGCCAGCAGACCCACAGGGGGCTCGGGACACACCTTC. Translation: CASRPTGGSGHTF.

This clonotype was detected only a few times. This rearrangement joins TRBV15 to TRBJ2-5, with TRBD2 identical over 12 bases. The CDR3 has 15 amino acids. CDR1 is LNHNV, CDR2 YYDKDF, per germline (reference sequence). Trimming cost V 6 bases and J 4 bases; bases outside gene matches: 6. CDR3 nucleotide sequence: TGTGCCACCAGGACGACTAGCGGGAGAGGAGAGACCCAGTACTTC. Protein: CATRTTSGRGETQYF.

The sample holds a few counts of this clonotype. This chain uses TRBV5-1 with TRBJ2-5; TRBD2 is a possible D gene (5 bases). Germline CDR1 is SGHRS and CDR2 is YFSETQ. The length of the CDR3 is 13 residues. Trimming left V 6 bases short and J 5 bases short, with 14 bases between. CDR3 residues: CASIGREQETQYF. CDR3 DNA sequence: TGCGCCAGCATCGGAAGGGAGCAGGAGACCCAGTACTTC.

The chain recombines TRBV5-1 with TRBJ1-6, with 9 bases aligning to TRBD1. This CDR3 has 14 residues. Germline V gene lookup returns CDR1 SGHRS and CDR2 YFSETQ. The junction had 2 bases not matched to a gene; V was cut back by 3 bases and J by 7 bases. DNA of the CDR3: TGCGCCAGCAGCTCACAGGGGGCGAATTCACCCCTCCACTTT. It encodes CASSSQGANSPLHF.

This clonotype showed up just a few times. The chain has TRBV30 and TRBJ1-1; D unresolved. The CDR3 is made up of 13 amino acids. Germline V lookup: CDR1 GTSNPN, CDR2 SVGIG (reference sequence). V was clipped by 1 base and J by 5 bases, with 11 bases between them. As DNA, the CDR3 is TGTGCCTGGAGTGATCTCAGCCAGACTGAAGCTTTCTTT. Its translation is CAWSDLSQTEAFF.

This clonotype was seen repeatedly, ten times or more. The chain joins TRBV2 to TRBJ2-2; D is possibly TRBD2 (6 bases). The V and J ends lost 4 bases and 5 bases respectively, with 17 bases between them. Germline CDR1 reads SNHLY; CDR2 reads FYNNEI. The CDR3 has 16 residues. For the CDR3, the DNA is TGTGCCAGCAGTGCTTTTATCGGGAGTGGAACCGGGGAGCTGTTTTTT. Translation: CASSAFIGSGTGELFF.

This clonotype was observed at least ten times. The J gene is TRBJ1-1, the V gene TRBV2; 9 nucleotides line up with TRBD1. V gave up 6 bases and J gave up 2 bases; unmatched junction bases: 7. The V gene's germline CDR1 is SNHLY and CDR2 FYNNEI. The CDR3 is made up of 15 amino acids. The CDR3 nucleotides are TGTGCCAGCAGGGGAGGACAGGGGTTTAACACTGAAGCTTTCTTT. Translated: CASRGGQGFNTEAFF.

The chain joins TRBV27 to TRBJ2-7, with 7 bases aligning to TRBD1. V lost 6 bases and J lost 5; bases outside the gene matches: 13. Looked up from germline, CDR1 is MNHEY and CDR2 is SMNVEV (reference sequence). This CDR3 is 15 amino acids long. Here the CDR3 DNA reads TGTGCCAGCAGAACCCTTAGGGGGCTCTGGGACGAGCAGTACTTC. It codes for CASRTLRGLWDEQYF.